These 25 T cell receptor beta chains came from one sample sequenced in a study of blood T cells in healthy people across ages. A J-beta primer mix and a sample-barcoded 5' primer were used in a second PCR of roughly 6 to 12 cycles. TCRdb redid the calling of the 5' RACE reads with MiXCR, one entry per CDR3 protein. The repertoire includes roughly 860,000 distinct CDR3 sequences, around 62% of them detected once, and about 27% sits in the top ten. What was sequenced was blood. Receptors originate from a man younger than 40 in good health.

Remarks on this clonotype: The junction and the germline gene differ at one end; a read error may be behind it. The rearrangement links TRBV10-2 to TRBJ2-5, with D possibly TRBD1 on 5 matching bases. Germline CDR1 reads WSHSY; CDR2 reads SAAADI. The CDR3 consists of 12 residues. The CDR3 spells CASRESGETQYF. The CDR3 DNA is TGCGCCAGCAGGGAGTCAGGGGAGACCCAGTACTTC.

The rearrangement links TRBV25-1 to TRBJ1-2, with 9 bases that match TRBD1. Germline V gene sequence: CDR1 MGHDK, CDR2 SYGVNS. This CDR3 has 15 residues. V lost 2 bases to trimming and J lost 3 bases; unmatched junction nucleotides: 4. The CDR3 nucleotides read TGTGCCAGCAGTGAAGTTCGGGACAGGGACTATGGCTACACCTTC. Its protein product is CASSEVRDRDYGYTF.

The gene calls are TRBV7-2 and TRBJ2-1; 14 bases agree with TRBD2. J was trimmed by 6 bases and V by 7 bases; bases with no gene match: 5. CDR1 SGHTA and CDR2 FQGNSA come from the germline V gene. The CDR3 length is 15 residues. The DNA of the CDR3 is TGTGCCAGCACCTGGACTAGCGGGGGGTTCAATGAGCAGTTCTTC. It specifies CASTWTSGGFNEQFF. The full variable domain, with the rest looked up from reference TRBV7-2 and TRBJ2-1, is GAGVSQSPSNKVTEKGKDVELRCDPISGHTALYWYRQSLGQGLEFLIYFQGNSAPDKSGLPSDRFSAERTGGSVSTLTIQRTQQEDSAVYLCASTWTSGGFNEQFFGPGTRLTVL.

The J gene is TRBJ2-4, the V gene TRBV4-3, with 13 bases identical to TRBD2. The J call could be wrong; TRBJ2-5 is a better fit for the DNA end. This CDR3 is 17 amino acids long. Germline assignment: CDR1 LGHNA and CDR2 YSLEER. The CDR3: CASSLLAGGLGQETQYF. In DNA form, the CDR3 reads TGCGCCAGCAGCCTACTAGCGGGGGGGCTTGGGCAAGAGACCCAGTACTTC.

The chain employs TRBV18 and TRBJ2-7; a weak D match, TRBD2 (6 bases). The end of the DNA fits TRBJ2-5 better, so the J call may be wrong. The CDR3 sequence is 14 residues long. Germline values: CDR1 KGHSH, CDR2 LQKENI. This CDR3 reads CASSPGRSGETQYF. The CDR3 region has the DNA TGTGCCAGCTCACCAGGACGGAGCGGGGAGACCCAGTACTTC.

The chain combines TRBV20-1 with TRBJ2-3, with no clear D. Germline CDR1 and CDR2: DFQATT and SNEGSKA (reference sequence). CDR3 size: 14 residues. V was cut by 5 bases and J by 3 bases, with 15 bases left in between. CDR3: CSASETGFTDTQYF. CDR3 DNA sequence: TGCAGTGCTTCGGAGACGGGTTTTACAGATACGCAGTATTTT.

In this sample, this clonotype turned up a few times. The rearrangement joins TRBV24-1 to TRBJ2-4; 8 bases align to TRBD1. Judging by the DNA end, TRBJ2-7 fits better; the J call may be wrong. The CDR3 runs to 14 residues. CDR1 and CDR2 (germline): KGHDR, SFDVKD. The CDR3 reads CATSDTGGTYEQYF. DNA for the CDR3: TGTGCCACCAGTGACACAGGGGGGACCTACGAGCAGTACTTC.

The chain joins TRBV12-3 or TRBV12-4 to TRBJ2-1; D possibly uses TRBD1 or TRBD2 (5 bases each). The CDR3 is 13 amino acids. V gave up 2 bases and J gave up 8 bases, with 10 bases separating them. CDR3 residues: CASSLLQGHEQFF. CDR3 in DNA: TGTGCCAGCAGTTTATTGCAGGGACATGAGCAGTTCTTC.

This sequence joins TRBV12-3 or TRBV12-4 and TRBJ2-1; D unresolved. There are 13 residues in the CDR3. Trimming shortened V by 0 bases and J by 5 bases, and 5 bases separated the two germline ends. CDR3 coding DNA: TGTGCCAGCAGTTTAGCGTACGACAATGAGCAGTTCTTC. As protein: CASSLAYDNEQFF.

This clonotype was found a few times. V usage is TRBV20-1 and J usage is TRBJ2-4; possibly TRBD2 for D (6 bases). With the DNA end fitting TRBJ2-7 better, the J assignment may be wrong. Per germline, CDR1 DFQATT and CDR2 SNEGSKA (reference sequence). The CDR3 is 14 residues long. The DNA of the CDR3 is TGCAGTGCTAGCCGTGGGGGACTTTCCTACGAGCAGTACTTC. Protein sequence: CSASRGGLSYEQYF.

In this sample, this clonotype turned up once. Sequence at one end of the junction differs from germline and may be a read error. This chain uses TRBV15 with TRBJ2-1; TRBD2 is a possible D gene (6 bases). The V gene's germline CDR1 is LNHNV and CDR2 YYDKDF (reference sequence). The CDR3 covers 16 residues. The CDR3 nucleotides read TGTACCACCAGCAGAGACCGGGACTTAGCTTTGGATGAGCAGTTCTTC. Its protein product is CTTSRDRDLALDEQFF.

The J gene is TRBJ2-6, the V gene TRBV18; 14 bases are a match to TRBD2. CDR1 KGHSH and CDR2 LQKENI come from the germline V gene. This CDR3 contains 17 residues. The V segment lost 6 bases and the J segment 1 base; nucleotides outside the gene matches: 2. CDR3 sequence reads: CASSRTSGGSGANVLTF. As DNA, the CDR3 is TGTGCCAGCTCGCGGACTAGCGGGGGGTCTGGGGCCAACGTCCTGACTTTC.

Worth noting for this clonotype: One junction end disagrees with the germline gene, perhaps due to a read error. The chain's CDR3 is CASSYTGQDNEQFF. The CDR3 region has the DNA TGTGCCAGCAGTTACACCGGACAGGACAATGAGCAGTTCTTC. The V and J genes are TRBV10-3 and TRBJ2-1; 7 bases fit TRBD1. Looked up from germline, CDR1 is ENHRY and CDR2 is SYGVKD. The CDR3 length is 14 residues.

As to this clonotype: This sequence may be a read error, since a much larger clone differs from it by one base. The chain uses TRBV28 and TRBJ2-5; the match to TRBD1 covers 8 bases. The J call may not be correct, given that the DNA end is closer to TRBJ2-7. The CDR3 spans 13 residues. Germline CDR1 is MDHEN and CDR2 is SYDVKM. The CDR3 region is CASSHDRGYEQYF. The CDR3 DNA sequence: TGTGCCAGCAGCCACGACAGGGGCTACGAGCAGTACTTC.

V usage is TRBV7-3 and J usage is TRBJ2-3; D might be TRBD2 (6 bases). The V gene lost 5 bases and the J gene lost 0 bases, with 15 bases spanning the gap. Germline lookup yields CDR1 SGHTA and CDR2 FQGTGA. The CDR3 contains 16 residues. This chain's CDR3 is CASSPRIAASTDTQYF. The CDR3 bases are TGTGCCAGCAGCCCCCGAATAGCGGCTAGCACAGATACGCAGTATTTT.

The CDR3 sequence is CASSPRTVTNEKLFF. DNA for the CDR3: TGTGCCAGCAGTCCTCGGACAGTAACTAATGAAAAACTGTTTTTT. This chain uses TRBV25-1 with TRBJ1-4, with D possibly being TRBD1 (6 bases). Germline CDR1 is MGHDK and CDR2 is SYGVNS. V was shortened by 5 bases and J by 1 base, with 11 bases between the two germline ends. This CDR3 is 15 amino acids long.

The rearrangement links TRBV20-1 to TRBJ2-7, with 9 bases fitting TRBD1. The germline V gene encodes CDR1 DFQATT and CDR2 SNEGSKA (reference sequence). With 6 bases clipped from V and 7 bases from J, the junction kept 16 bases outside the gene matches. This CDR3 contains 15 residues. The CDR3 region is CSARSPGTGLGEQYF. For the CDR3, the DNA is TGCAGTGCCAGAAGCCCCGGGACAGGGTTGGGAGAGCAGTACTTC.

The chain combines TRBV5-1 with TRBJ2-1, with 13 bases fitting TRBD2. The ends lost 4 bases at V and 5 bases at J; junction bases unmatched: 3. The CDR3 runs 15 residues. Germline CDR1 SGHRS, CDR2 YFSETQ. The CDR3 DNA follows: TGCGCCAGCAGCGTGGGGACTAGCGGGAACAATGAGCAGTTCTTC. Translating it yields CASSVGTSGNNEQFF.

This chain uses TRBV20-1 with TRBJ1-6, with 7 nucleotides matching TRBD1. V was pared by 7 bases and J by 3 bases, with 3 bases of the junction left unmatched. Germline V gene data show CDR1 as DFQATT and CDR2 as SNEGSKA (reference sequence). The length of the CDR3 is 13 residues. CDR3 residues: CSVRDSYNSPLHF. The CDR3 DNA is TGCAGTGTCCGGGACAGCTATAATTCACCCCTCCACTTT.

This clonotype was observed a handful of times. The J gene is TRBJ2-1, the V gene TRBV14; D call uncertain. CDR3 size: 13 residues. V gave up 4 bases and J gave up 5 bases, with 9 bases separating them. From germline, CDR1 is SGHDN and CDR2 FVKESK. In DNA, the CDR3 is TGTGCCAGCAGCCCCACTCTACACAATGAGCAGTTCTTC. It specifies CASSPTLHNEQFF. Supplemented by reference TRBV14 and TRBJ2-1, the full variable domain reads EAGVTQFPSHSVIEKGQTVTLRCDPISGHDNLYWYRRVMGKEIKFLLHFVKESKQDESGMPNNRFLAERTGGTYSTLKVQPAELEDSGVYFCASSPTLHNEQFFGPGTRLTVL.

This clonotype was found a few times. The chain uses TRBV6-6 and TRBJ2-5, with D possibly called TRBD1 or TRBD2 (5 bases each). The CDR3 consists of 12 residues. V was cut by 6 bases and J by 12 bases, with 17 bases left in between. Germline CDR1 MNHNY, CDR2 SVGAGI (reference sequence). The CDR3 region has the DNA TGTGCCAGCAGGGGGAGACAGTTTATGGAGTACTTC. Encoded protein: CASRGRQFMEYF.

This clonotype occurred a few times. The V gene is TRBV10-3, the J gene TRBJ2-5; no reliable D call. Gene TRBJ2-7 matches the end of the DNA better, so the J call may be wrong. This CDR3 is built from 12 residues. Germline CDR1 ENHRY, CDR2 SYGVKD. CDR3 bases: TGTGCCATCAGTGAACCGGGCTACGAGCAGTACTTC. Translating it yields CAISEPGYEQYF.

This clonotype was seen more than once but under ten times. CDR3 region: CASSPGLAGGLSYNEQFF. The DNA for the CDR3 is TGTGCCAGCAGCCCTGGACTAGCGGGGGGACTCTCCTACAATGAGCAGTTCTTC. The V and J genes are TRBV7-2 and TRBJ2-1; 14 bases align to TRBD2. In germline, CDR1 is SGHTA, CDR2 FQGNSA. After removal of 5 bases from V and 0 bases from J, the junction contained 6 bases not matched to a gene. The length of the CDR3 is 18 residues.

The chain joins TRBV7-6 to TRBJ2-5, with D perhaps TRBD2 (7 bases). The CDR3 totals 14 residues. Germline CDR1 is SGHVS and CDR2 is FNYEAQ. The V gene lost 0 bases and the J gene lost 11 bases, with 16 bases spanning the gap. The CDR3 region is CASSLAGGRREQYF. The DNA for the CDR3 is TGTGCCAGCAGCTTAGCGGGGGGGCGCCGTGAGCAGTACTTC.

The rearrangement uses TRBV20-1 and TRBJ1-1, with D perhaps TRBD1 (6 bases). Germline loops: CDR1 DFQATT, CDR2 SNEGSKA (reference sequence). This CDR3 contains 14 residues. Trimming took 0 bases from V and 11 from J, leaving 19 bases between them. This CDR3 reads CSARDPGQSRGAFF. The CDR3 DNA follows: TGCAGTGCTAGAGATCCTGGACAGAGCCGAGGGGCTTTCTTT.